The subject of this entry is one T cell receptor beta chain. Its specificity is unknown. Unique molecular identifiers (one per individual cDNA molecule) were attached. TCRdb reprocessed the 5' RACE reads via MiXCR and lists one record per CDR3 protein. The repertoire has roughly 51,000 distinct CDR3 sequences, around 9.1% of them found once; the top ten carry about 8.3%. The entry originates in a study of early T cells in non-severe SARS-CoV-2 infection. Study summary: From unsorted whole blood, bulk RNA was sequenced, and the chains remained unpaired. General study findings and limits: Matching with VDJdb favored anti-spike CD8 responses (missing private and CD4 specificities).

Trimming pared 2 bases from V and 0 bases from J, leaving 8 bases between. CDR1 SEHNR and CDR2 FQNEAQ come from the germline V gene (reference sequence). The CDR3 runs to 15 residues. Sequenced: whole blood. This clonotype originated in an adult who was a healthcare worker with PCR-confirmed SARS-CoV-2 infection or an uninfected control (not recorded which). The J gene is TRBJ2-1, the V gene TRBV7-9, with D unclear. For the CDR3, the DNA is TGTGCCAGCAGCTTATCCGAGAGCTCCTACAATGAGCAGTTCTTC. This codes for CASSLSESSYNEQFF.